This T cell receptor beta chain originates from a study of blood T cell repertoires in COVID-19 (dated by TCRdb to 2018 to 2020). About the study as a whole: Samples covering the acute and convalescent phases of COVID-19 were provided by collaborators in the United States, Italy and Spain. Samples came from the ongoing ImmuneRACE study (first 160 participants) plus 1,254 subjects from 6 global collaborators. The prospective study material was composed of cDNA or gDNA derived from T cells, B-cell-depleted T cells, or PBMCs. The repertoires were made available in a free public database intended to serve as a resource for research on the immune response to SARS-CoV-2. Where available, HLA class I and class II types were obtained from metadata supplied by the sample provider rather than from assay-based typing. Nearly every sample came with metadata listing a de-identified subject ID, COVID-19 status, age in years and sex. The dataset comprised deeply sampled blood TCRbeta repertoires from subjects exposed to, actively infected with, or recovered from COVID-19. The paper's findings and limits, for the study overall: The amount of clinical and demographic metadata varied by source and participant and was provided uncurated.

TCRbeta CDR3 regions were amplified from genomic DNA by means of the immunoSEQ Assay, a bias-controlled multiplex PCR. The study's processing was this. Within the assay, amplification of reference gene primers was used to estimate how many nucleated cells each sample contained. To quantify the absolute abundance of each unique TCRbeta CDR3 rearrangement, sequence reads were collapsed and filtered. Productive Simpson clonality was computed per sample as the square root of Simpson's diversity index over productive rearrangements. TCRdb retrieved this table from immuneACCESS and kept in-frame rearrangements only. Not all clones are present; in checked studies, unresolved V genes account for under half, and no reason is known for the remainder. The V and J calls and clone size come from that table; D and trimming were worked out from the DNA. The table for this sample lists fewer than 200,000 clones; over 75% of them were counted only once. The leading ten clones occupy approximately 26% of the sample.

Each collaborating institution followed its own protocols to collect whole blood in K2EDTA tubes. For TCRbeta analysis, collaborator samples were shipped as frozen whole blood, as isolated PBMCs, or as DNA extracted from either sample type. Details on this clone: Its binding antigen is unknown. No base quality information exists; no much larger clone differs at one position.

The receptor was derived from a woman in her 70s with acute or convalescent COVID-19. Sequencing input: peripheral blood.

The bases read TGCGCCAGCAGCCACCACACTACCGGGACTAGCCGCTCCTACGAGCAGTACTTC. It encodes CASSHHTTGTSRSYEQYF. The sequence joins TRBV4-1 to TRBJ2-7, with 9 bases matching TRBD2. The germline V gene supplies CDR1 MGHRA and CDR2 YSYEKL. Clipping removes 3 bases from V and 0 bases from J, with 12 as the unmatched junction base count. The CDR3 contains 18 residues, cysteine and phenylalanine counted. Here the CDR3 DNA is all that survives: 54 bases in frame from base 1.